This T cell receptor (beta chain) comes out of a study of shared clonotypes between healthy human individuals (dated by TCRdb to the early 2020s). For the study in its entirety: The cohort comprised a couple of women and three men aged 18 to 49 years. For each donor, CD4 naive and CD4 memory were each run on three plates, CD8 naive on two plates, and CD8 memory on one plate. To estimate repertoire size and how much clonotype sharing occurs between individuals, the study deeply sequenced the blood TCR repertoires of about five healthy adults. Different laboratories and diverse techniques were used to prepare libraries and sequence TCR repertoires, to increase sequencing depth and limit assay-specific biases. Per donor, leukapheresis produced somewhere between about 0.94 and 9.5 billion PBMCs. What the research found in general, with its limitations: Because the study included a small number of donors, the genetic and exposure-history diversity represented was limited. Larger estimated clonotype richness was generally found for naive subsets than for memory subsets. Based on pairwise subsampling, the degree of clonotype sharing among donors was expected to be affected by sequencing depth. Rarefaction of sorted-subset datasets indicated incomplete sequencing despite the large sequencing depth. Clonotypes shared by all four sorted-subset donors showed higher generation probabilities than non-shared clonotypes. Sampling was restricted to blood, and TCR repertoires in tissues likely differ from the TCR repertoires found in blood. Across a handful of donors, around 5% of naive CD4, over 3% of naive CD8, about 2.3% of memory CD4, and approximately 0.4% of memory CD8 clonotypes were shared.

Using the deep immunoSEQ assay, multiplex PCR amplified TCR CDR3 regions from genomic DNA. For each cell subset, the extracted genomic DNA was distributed evenly across all wells of several immunoSEQ 96-well plates, and each plate served as one replicate. For sorted subsets, about 200 ng genomic DNA, equal to 30,000 to 35,000 T cell genomes, was loaded into each replicate PCR. The purified libraries were quantified using a Qubit 3.0 fluorometer, sized with a Bioanalyzer 2100, and then quantified again using the KAPA Library Quantification kit. Each immunoSEQ 96-well plate was sequenced on its own single-read 150-cycle Illumina NextSeq 550 flow cell. The paper's processing steps were these. Because only junctional sequences without quality scores were contained in the immunoSEQ output, filtering matching that applied to full-length reads could not be performed. Sequences were annotated with PyIR, a Python wrapper for IgBLAST v1.9, and V/J genes and CDR3 were assigned using IMGT germline references. Reads were filtered out if the reads had weak V/J assignments (E-value above 1e-6), no CDR3, stop codons, out-of-frame junctions, or ambiguous translated residues. V3J clonotypes were defined as sequences sharing the same inferred V gene, J gene, and CDR3 amino acid sequence. The percentage overlap between two repertoires was calculated by dividing the number of shared unique clonotypes by the size of the smaller repertoire. RTK rarefaction, the Chao1 estimator, and Recon v2.1 estimates of unobserved clonotypes were used to assess repertoire richness. For all TCRbeta clonotypes obtained by the gDNA method from a few donors, generation probabilities were computed with OLGA. TCRdb's version of the immuneACCESS table is confined to in-frame rearrangements and falls short of the full clone set. An unresolved V gene accounts for under half of the shortfall where checked; the remainder is of unknown origin. Clonal size and the V and J genes are those of that table, whereas D and trimming came from the DNA. The sample data list about 870,000 clones, and about 91% of these were observed just once. Less than 25% of the sample is held by the ten biggest clonotypes.

For CDR1 and CDR2, the germline V gene lists KGHSH and LQKENI. Including cysteine and phenylalanine, the CDR3 has 15 amino acids. Solely the CDR3 DNA is kept, with 45 bases framed from the first base. Trimming takes 6 bases from V and 3 bases from J, and the germline ends sit 12 bases apart. CD8 naive samples consisted of CD45RO-negative cells that were positively selected for CCR7, yielding a CD45RA+CCR7+ population without TemRA cells. The donors were healthy, HIV-negative adults with no recently reported acute infections or vaccinations. Every donor was a Caucasian adult living in Nashville, Tennessee, USA. Blood was obtained by leukapheresis, after which PBMCs were separated by Ficoll-Histopaque density gradient centrifugation and cryopreserved in liquid nitrogen vapor phase. Analytical flow cytometry was used to check the purity and quantity of every magnetically sorted T cell population. From each sorted fraction, genomic DNA was isolated and quantified by UV absorbance on a Nanodrop 2000c.

On this clone itself: Its antigen is still unknown. Base qualities are not provided; no much larger clone lies one nucleotide away.

This clonotype was sampled from a man younger than 45 in good health. Sequencing used naive CD8+ T cells sorted from blood. What this sample's cell subset or site label stands for: CD45RA+CCR7+. The V and J genes are TRBV18 and TRBJ1-6, with a tentative D gene TRBD1 over 5 matching bases. The DNA sequence is as follows: TGTGCCAGCTCCGGCGGACAATACTATAATTCACCCCTCCACTTT. It encodes CASSGGQYYNSPLHF.